The next 5 T cell receptor beta chains were all read from a single sample in a study of T cell responses to AZD1222 COVID-19 vaccine. TCRdb keeps only in-frame clones here, not all; method: immunoSEQ multiplex PCR. The repertoire holds over 100,000 clones, with 75% to 90% as singletons. The sample in question was peripheral blood, obtained on day 0 of AZD1222 vaccination. These TCRs come from an adult in good health.

The rearrangement uses TRBV2 and TRBJ1-2; the match to TRBD1 covers 7 bases. Germline CDR1 is SNHLY and CDR2 is FYNNEI. This CDR3 contains 16 residues. Unmatched junction bases numbered 14, after V lost 7 bases and J lost 3 bases. CDR3 nucleotide sequence: TGTGCCAGCATCAAAAGGGACAGCCTTCTAGACTATGGCTACACCTTC. Protein sequence: CASIKRDSLLDYGYTF.

Notes on this clone: An end of the junction does not agree with germline; a read error may underlie this. The CDR3 DNA reads as TGTGCCAGCTCCCCACTCGGGCCGAACGCTGAAGCTTTCTTT. Its translation is CASSPLGPNAEAFF. The chain uses TRBV18 and TRBJ1-1, with unresolved D. Looked up from germline, CDR1 is KGHSH and CDR2 is LQKENI. This CDR3 region has 14 residues.

V and J are TRBV6-1 and TRBJ2-7, with 8 positions matching TRBD2. This CDR3 is 18 amino acids long. Trimming removed 1 base from V and 3 bases from J; junction bases left unmatched: 14. Germline CDR1 MNHNS, CDR2 SASEGT. CDR3 region: CASSEVRLAGFSYYEQYF. For the CDR3, the DNA is TGTGCCAGCAGTGAAGTGCGGTTAGCGGGGTTTTCTTACTACGAGCAGTACTTC.

The V gene is TRBV27, the J gene TRBJ1-2, with a weak D call TRBD1 (5 bases). V lost 5 bases and J 3 bases, leaving 10 bases between the germline ends. In germline, CDR1 is MNHEY, CDR2 SMNVEV (reference sequence). The CDR3 has 13 amino acids. The CDR3 bases are TGTGCCAGCAGTCATCGACAGTACTATGGCTACACCTTC. Translated, it gives CASSHRQYYGYTF.

V usage is TRBV19 and J usage is TRBJ1-2; 7 nucleotides line up with TRBD1. The CDR3 covers 13 residues. Germline V gives CDR1 LNHDA, CDR2 SQIVND (reference sequence). V shed 8 bases and J 4 bases; nucleotides not matched to a gene: 7. CDR3 region: CASWTGSSYGYTF. Here the CDR3 DNA reads TGTGCCAGTTGGACAGGTTCGAGCTATGGCTACACCTTC.